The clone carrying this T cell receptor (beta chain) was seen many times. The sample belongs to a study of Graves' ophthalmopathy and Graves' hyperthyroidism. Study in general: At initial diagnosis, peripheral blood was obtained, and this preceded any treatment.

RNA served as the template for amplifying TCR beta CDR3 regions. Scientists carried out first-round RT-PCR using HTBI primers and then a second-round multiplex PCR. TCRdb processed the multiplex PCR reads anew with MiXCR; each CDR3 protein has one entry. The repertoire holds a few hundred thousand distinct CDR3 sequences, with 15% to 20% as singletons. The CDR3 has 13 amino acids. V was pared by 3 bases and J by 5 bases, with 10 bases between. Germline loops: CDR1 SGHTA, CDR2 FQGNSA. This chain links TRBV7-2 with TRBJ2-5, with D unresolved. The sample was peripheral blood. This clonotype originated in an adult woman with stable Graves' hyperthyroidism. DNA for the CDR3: TGTGCCAGCAGCTTGTCGAACGAGGAGACCCAGTACTTC. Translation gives CASSLSNEETQYF.